This T cell receptor (beta chain) was identified in a study of T cell responses to AZD1222 COVID-19 vaccine. This table comes from immunoSEQ multiplex PCR, and its TCRdb copy is limited to in-frame clones, with some not included. The sample contains 57,000 or so clones, 76% of which appear only once. V was pared by 5 bases and J by 4 bases, with 10 bases between. This CDR3 spans 13 amino acids. V and J are TRBV12-3 or TRBV12-4 and TRBJ2-3, with a tentative D call TRBD2 (6 bases). The input for sequencing was peripheral blood, taken on day 0 of AZD1222 vaccination. This clonotype originated in an adult in good health. The CDR3 spells CASSPGLADTQYF. CDR3 DNA sequence: TGTGCCAGCAGTCCGGGACTTGCAGATACGCAGTATTTT.